This T cell receptor beta chain was recorded in a study of T cell responses to AZD1222 COVID-19 vaccine. Whole-study results and caveats: Only after the peak T cell response were repertoires sampled. Only five or six AZD1222 recipients tested seropositive at baseline.

Generated by immunoSEQ multiplex PCR, the TCRdb table keeps only in-frame clones and is missing some. The sample includes about 100,000 clones, about nine tenths of them seen just once. CDR1 and CDR2 from the germline V gene are MNHEY and SVGEGT. Trimming left V 2 bases short and J 4 bases short, with 11 bases between. CDR3 length equals 14 residues. Notes on this clone: What it binds is not known.

This TCR came from an adult in good health. This sequence joins TRBV6-2 or TRBV6-3 and TRBJ1-2; maybe TRBD1 (6 bases). Sequenced material: peripheral blood, taken on day 0 of MenACWY control vaccination. The CDR3 DNA reads as TGTGCCAGCAGTTACGTCGAAGGGGGCTATGGCTACACCTTC. Residues: CASSYVEGGYGYTF.